This T cell receptor beta chain was sequenced in a study of shared T cell receptors in the human thymus. Libraries were prepared by immunoSEQ multiplex PCR; TCRdb keeps only in-frame clonotypes and omits some of them. This table has roughly 560,000 clones, about 84% appearing once. V lost 3 bases, J lost 3 bases, and 6 bases stayed unmatched. Per germline, CDR1 MNHEY and CDR2 SMNVEV (reference sequence). This CDR3 contains 15 residues. These same records also appear under a second study, on human thymus T cells. That source reports: Having corrective surgery for congenital heart defects, healthy Finnish infants were the ones who donated. Corrective cardiac surgery supplied the resected thymus tissue. Thymic and blood repertoires appeared to show biased V and J gene usage. In unrelated individuals, thymic repertoires overlapped highly, according to related research.

This TCR was recovered from a boy under two years old with a congenital heart defect. Sequencing input: thymocytes. The chain has TRBV27 and TRBJ2-3; 7 bases are shared with TRBD2. CDR3 sequence: CASSLPSGNTDTQYF. CDR3 DNA sequence: TGTGCCAGCAGTTTGCCTAGCGGAAATACAGATACGCAGTATTTT.